What follows are 9 T cell receptor beta chains derived from one specimen sequenced in a study of blood T cell repertoires in COVID-19. Method: immunoSEQ multiplex PCR; TCRdb's copy keeps in-frame clones and lacks some. Here the sample spans a few hundred thousand clones, approximately 89% being singletons. Sequenced sample: PBMCs or T cells enriched from blood (not recorded which). The receptors come from a man in his forties in a cohort exposed to, infected with or recovered from COVID-19 (not recorded which).

The rearrangement links TRBV3-1 (or the pseudogene TRBV3-2) to TRBJ2-7, with TRBD2 identical over 8 bases. The CDR3 consists of 15 residues. Germline lookup yields CDR1 LGHDT and CDR2 YNNKEL (reference sequence). V shed 4 bases, J shed 0 bases, and the junction held 5 bases outside the gene matches. The CDR3 nucleotides are TGTGCCAGCAGCCCCCCCGGGACTAGCTCCTACGAGCAGTACTTC. Amino acids: CASSPPGTSSYEQYF.

The chain has TRBV28 and TRBJ1-2, with 11 nucleotides matching TRBD1. This CDR3 is 15 amino acids long. Germline assignment: CDR1 MDHEN and CDR2 SYDVKM. J lost 7 bases, V lost 8 bases, and 12 bases had no gene match. CDR3 region: CASGAGDRGAFGYTF. The DNA for the CDR3 is TGTGCCAGCGGGGCAGGGGACAGGGGGGCGTTTGGCTACACCTTC.

CDR3 nucleotide sequence: TGTGCCAGCAGTGAATTGGGGAGGGCTGAAGCTTTCTTT. Protein sequence: CASSELGRAEAFF. The chain combines TRBV6-1 with TRBJ1-1, with unresolved D. Germline V gene sequence: CDR1 MNHNS, CDR2 SASEGT. Trimming cost V 2 bases and J 6 bases, with 10 bases left between them. The CDR3 extends over 13 amino acids.

This clone appeared a few times. The rearrangement joins TRBV7-2 to TRBJ1-5; 8 bases agree with TRBD1. CDR3 size: 15 residues. Germline CDR1 is SGHTA and CDR2 is FQGNSA. V lost 5 bases, J lost 3 bases, and 6 bases stayed unmatched. In nucleotides, the CDR3 is TGTGCCAGCAGCGGCGGACAGGGCGTCAATCAGCCCCAGCATTTT. Protein product: CASSGGQGVNQPQHF. Full variable domain (rest looked up from reference TRBV7-2 and TRBJ1-5): GAGVSQSPSNKVTEKGKDVELRCDPISGHTALYWYRQSLGQGLEFLIYFQGNSAPDKSGLPSDRFSAERTGGSVSTLTIQRTQQEDSAVYLCASSGGQGVNQPQHFGDGTRLSIL.

This clone was observed once. This rearrangement joins TRBV6-6 to TRBJ1-1; D is undetermined. The germline CDR1 and CDR2 sequences are MNHNY and SVGAGI (reference sequence). This CDR3 is 16 amino acids long. With 0 bases removed from V and 2 bases from J, the gap between germline ends came to 13 bases. The CDR3 protein is CASSYSITVGNTEAFF. In DNA form, the CDR3 reads TGTGCCAGCAGTTACTCGATTACAGTTGGAAACACTGAAGCTTTCTTT.

V usage is TRBV30 and J usage is TRBJ1-6; TRBD1 is a possible D gene (6 bases). Germline V lookup: CDR1 GTSNPN, CDR2 SVGIG (reference sequence). V was cut by 3 bases and J by 6 bases, with 9 bases left in between. This CDR3 has 13 residues. The CDR3 here is CAWSRTVNSPLHF. The CDR3 DNA reads TGTGCCTGGAGCCGGACAGTTAATTCACCCCTCCACTTT. The full variable domain, with the rest looked up from reference TRBV30 and TRBJ1-6, is SQTIHQWPATLVQPVGSPLSLECTVEGTSNPNLYWYRQAAGRGLQLLFYSVGIGQISSEVPQNLSASRPQDRQFILSSKKLLLSDSGFYLCAWSRTVNSPLHFGNGTRLTVT.

The V gene is TRBV10-3, the J gene TRBJ2-1, with a weak D call TRBD2 (5 bases). V was cut by 1 base and J by 2 bases, with 9 bases left in between. The CDR3 consists of 15 residues. Germline CDR1 reads ENHRY; CDR2 reads SYGVKD. The CDR3 bases are TGTGCCATCAGTGAGTGGGAGACGGCCTACAATGAGCAGTTCTTC. This codes for CAISEWETAYNEQFF.

V and J are TRBV4-1 and TRBJ1-2; D is possibly TRBD1 (6 bases). The V end was cut by 4 bases, the J end by 8 bases, with 17 bases between. Per germline, CDR1 MGHRA and CDR2 YSYEKL. The CDR3 spans 14 residues. The CDR3 bases are TGCGCCAGCAGCCCCCCAAGGGGGGAGGGCGGCTACACCTTC. Translated: CASSPPRGEGGYTF.

The genes are TRBV5-1 and TRBJ1-2, with 8 bases fitting TRBD1. V dropped 3 bases and J dropped 2; count of bases not matched to a gene: 3. Per germline, CDR1 SGHRS and CDR2 YFSETQ. The CDR3 extends over 14 amino acids. CDR3 in DNA: TGCGCCAGCAGCTCCGGGACAGGCAACTATGGCTACACCTTC. It codes for CASSSGTGNYGYTF.